A selection of T cell receptor beta chains follows, all from one sample in a study of OX40 agonist ivuxolimab in advanced cancers. TCRdb keeps only in-frame clones here, not all; method: immunoSEQ multiplex PCR. This sample has about 77,000 clones; about 85% occur once, and the top ten carry roughly 4.5%. Sequencing used CD4+ or CD8+ T cells sorted from blood, obtained in a trial of the OX40 agonist ivuxolimab. These TCRs come from an adult with an advanced solid tumor such as melanoma, head and neck, liver or kidney cancer. CDR3s include the opening cysteine and the closing phenylalanine or tryptophan. The order of the fields is clone size, D gene, J gene, V gene, CDR3 DNA, CDR3 protein. A D gene is named only where the DNA matches it firmly. Clone size appears in some rows only: once, few, many, or a class for an expanded clone.

clone size: -; D gene: -; J gene: TRBJ2-5; V gene: TRBV7-9; CDR3 DNA: TGTGCCAGCAGCTTTACCAAAGAGACCCAGTACTTC; CDR3 protein: CASSFTKETQYF
clone size: -; D gene: -; J gene: TRBJ2-7; V gene: TRBV2; CDR3 DNA: TGTGCCAGCAGTGAACAGGGCCCCTACGAGCAGTACTTC; CDR3 protein: CASSEQGPYEQYF
clone size: -; D gene: -; J gene: TRBJ1-1; V gene: TRBV5-4; CDR3 DNA: TGTGCCAGCAGCCGGGAGGCAGGAGGAACTGAAGCTTTCTTT; CDR3 protein: CASSREAGGTEAFF
clone size: -; D gene: -; J gene: TRBJ2-7; V gene: TRBV4-1; CDR3 DNA: TGCGCCAGCAGCCGGAACGGGGACTCGAGCTCCTACGAGCAGTACTTC; CDR3 protein: CASSRNGDSSSYEQYF
clone size: -; D gene: -; J gene: TRBJ1-1; V gene: TRBV7-3; CDR3 DNA: TGTGCCAGCAGCTTAATTCAGGGAGCAGGGTCGGCAACTGAAGCTTTCTTT; CDR3 protein: CASSLIQGAGSATEAFF
clone size: once; D gene: -; J gene: TRBJ1-4; V gene: TRBV20-1; CDR3 DNA: TGCAGTGCTCCGGGATATGAAAAACTGTTTTTT; CDR3 protein: CSAPGYEKLFF
clone size: -; D gene: -; J gene: TRBJ1-1; V gene: TRBV11-3; CDR3 DNA: TGTGCCAGCAGCTTCACAGGGAAGAACACTGAAGCTTTCTTT; CDR3 protein: CASSFTGKNTEAFF
clone size: -; D gene: -; J gene: TRBJ2-3; V gene: TRBV7-3; CDR3 DNA: TGTGCCAGCAGCCTTGGCAGGGTCCAAGATACGCAGTATTTT; CDR3 protein: CASSLGRVQDTQYF
clone size: -; D gene: -; J gene: TRBJ1-4; V gene: TRBV21-1; CDR3 DNA: TGTGCCAGCAGCAAAGCGCTGTGGGCAACTAATGAAAAACTGTTTTTT; CDR3 protein: CASSKALWATNEKLFF
clone size: -; D gene: -; J gene: TRBJ1-1; V gene: TRBV29-1; CDR3 DNA: TGCAGCGCGGCCAACACTGAAGCTTTCTTT; CDR3 protein: CSAANTEAFF
clone size: once; D gene: -; J gene: TRBJ2-7; V gene: TRBV7-2; CDR3 DNA: TGTGCCAGCAGCTTAGTCGGCGGCTACGAGCAGTACTTC; CDR3 protein: CASSLVGGYEQYF
clone size: -; D gene: -; J gene: TRBJ1-2; V gene: TRBV11-2; CDR3 DNA: TGTGCCAGCAGCTTAGGGGGGTATGAGGGCTACACCTTC; CDR3 protein: CASSLGGYEGYTF
clone size: -; D gene: TRBD1; J gene: TRBJ2-1; V gene: TRBV5-1; CDR3 DNA: TGCGCCAGCAGCCGGGACAGGGCCACCGAAAAGCAGTTCTTC; CDR3 protein: CASSRDRATEKQFF
clone size: -; D gene: TRBD1; J gene: TRBJ2-2; V gene: TRBV5-8; CDR3 DNA: TGTGCCAGCAGCGTACGACAGGGGTTCACCGGGGAGCTGTTTTTT; CDR3 protein: CASSVRQGFTGELFF
clone size: -; D gene: -; J gene: TRBJ2-3; V gene: TRBV7-6; CDR3 DNA: TGTGCCAGCAGCTTATTTGCAGATACGCAGTATTTT; CDR3 protein: CASSLFADTQYF
clone size: once; D gene: TRBD1; J gene: TRBJ2-7; V gene: TRBV5-1; CDR3 DNA: TGCGCCAGCGCCGGGACAGGGGCTGGGGAGCAGTACTTC; CDR3 protein: CASAGTGAGEQYF
clone size: once; D gene: TRBD2; J gene: TRBJ2-5; V gene: TRBV2; CDR3 DNA: TGTGCCAGCAGGGGGGAGGGGCGGACCCAGTACTTC; CDR3 protein: CASRGEGRTQYF
clone size: -; D gene: -; J gene: TRBJ2-1; V gene: TRBV11-1; CDR3 DNA: TGTGCCAGCAGCTTTGGACACAACAAGCAGTTCTTC; CDR3 protein: CASSFGHNKQFF
clone size: -; D gene: -; J gene: TRBJ1-2; V gene: TRBV30; CDR3 DNA: TGTGCCTGGAGTGTAGAAGGGAACTATGGCTACACCTTC; CDR3 protein: CAWSVEGNYGYTF
clone size: -; D gene: -; J gene: TRBJ1-1; V gene: TRBV9; CDR3 DNA: TGTGCCAGCAGCGTAGAGGACAGATACACTGAAGCTTTCTTT; CDR3 protein: CASSVEDRYTEAFF
clone size: -; D gene: -; J gene: TRBJ1-3; V gene: TRBV4-1; CDR3 DNA: TGCGCCAGCAGCCAAGTCTTCGCAGGGAGAACCCTCTCTGGAAACACCATATATTTT; CDR3 protein: CASSQVFAGRTLSGNTIYF
clone size: once; D gene: TRBD2; J gene: TRBJ2-3; V gene: TRBV7-8; CDR3 DNA: TGTGCCAGCAGCTTAGGCGGGGGAGGCCCAGATACGCAGTATTTT; CDR3 protein: CASSLGGGGPDTQYF